Detailed here is one T cell receptor (beta chain). This entry is derived from a study of blood T cell repertoires in COVID-19. Study in general: There were acute and convalescent COVID-19 samples, and they came from the United States, Italy and Spain. The cDNA or gDNA used as material had been derived from T cells, B-cell-depleted T cells, or PBMCs.

Authors' methods: Using reference gene primer amplification, nucleated cell counts were estimated. Assay: immunoSEQ multiplex PCR; the TCRdb copy retains only in-frame clones and omits some. V, J and clone size derive from that table, while D and trimming were established from the DNA sequence. The sample has some 160,000 clones; 80% to 90% are singletons. The CDR3 sequence is 17 residues long. Per germline, CDR1 LGHNA and CDR2 YNFKEQ. V was pared by 4 bases and J by 2 bases, with 10 bases of the junction left unmatched. V and J are TRBV4-2 and TRBJ1-4; 7 bases line up with TRBD1. Sequencing was carried out using peripheral blood. The sequence derives from a woman between 65 and 79 years old who had recovered from COVID-19. The CDR3 loop reads CASSLRDRGTTNEKLFF. Here the CDR3 DNA reads TGTGCCAGCAGCCTCCGGGACAGAGGGACGACTAATGAAAAACTGTTTTTT.